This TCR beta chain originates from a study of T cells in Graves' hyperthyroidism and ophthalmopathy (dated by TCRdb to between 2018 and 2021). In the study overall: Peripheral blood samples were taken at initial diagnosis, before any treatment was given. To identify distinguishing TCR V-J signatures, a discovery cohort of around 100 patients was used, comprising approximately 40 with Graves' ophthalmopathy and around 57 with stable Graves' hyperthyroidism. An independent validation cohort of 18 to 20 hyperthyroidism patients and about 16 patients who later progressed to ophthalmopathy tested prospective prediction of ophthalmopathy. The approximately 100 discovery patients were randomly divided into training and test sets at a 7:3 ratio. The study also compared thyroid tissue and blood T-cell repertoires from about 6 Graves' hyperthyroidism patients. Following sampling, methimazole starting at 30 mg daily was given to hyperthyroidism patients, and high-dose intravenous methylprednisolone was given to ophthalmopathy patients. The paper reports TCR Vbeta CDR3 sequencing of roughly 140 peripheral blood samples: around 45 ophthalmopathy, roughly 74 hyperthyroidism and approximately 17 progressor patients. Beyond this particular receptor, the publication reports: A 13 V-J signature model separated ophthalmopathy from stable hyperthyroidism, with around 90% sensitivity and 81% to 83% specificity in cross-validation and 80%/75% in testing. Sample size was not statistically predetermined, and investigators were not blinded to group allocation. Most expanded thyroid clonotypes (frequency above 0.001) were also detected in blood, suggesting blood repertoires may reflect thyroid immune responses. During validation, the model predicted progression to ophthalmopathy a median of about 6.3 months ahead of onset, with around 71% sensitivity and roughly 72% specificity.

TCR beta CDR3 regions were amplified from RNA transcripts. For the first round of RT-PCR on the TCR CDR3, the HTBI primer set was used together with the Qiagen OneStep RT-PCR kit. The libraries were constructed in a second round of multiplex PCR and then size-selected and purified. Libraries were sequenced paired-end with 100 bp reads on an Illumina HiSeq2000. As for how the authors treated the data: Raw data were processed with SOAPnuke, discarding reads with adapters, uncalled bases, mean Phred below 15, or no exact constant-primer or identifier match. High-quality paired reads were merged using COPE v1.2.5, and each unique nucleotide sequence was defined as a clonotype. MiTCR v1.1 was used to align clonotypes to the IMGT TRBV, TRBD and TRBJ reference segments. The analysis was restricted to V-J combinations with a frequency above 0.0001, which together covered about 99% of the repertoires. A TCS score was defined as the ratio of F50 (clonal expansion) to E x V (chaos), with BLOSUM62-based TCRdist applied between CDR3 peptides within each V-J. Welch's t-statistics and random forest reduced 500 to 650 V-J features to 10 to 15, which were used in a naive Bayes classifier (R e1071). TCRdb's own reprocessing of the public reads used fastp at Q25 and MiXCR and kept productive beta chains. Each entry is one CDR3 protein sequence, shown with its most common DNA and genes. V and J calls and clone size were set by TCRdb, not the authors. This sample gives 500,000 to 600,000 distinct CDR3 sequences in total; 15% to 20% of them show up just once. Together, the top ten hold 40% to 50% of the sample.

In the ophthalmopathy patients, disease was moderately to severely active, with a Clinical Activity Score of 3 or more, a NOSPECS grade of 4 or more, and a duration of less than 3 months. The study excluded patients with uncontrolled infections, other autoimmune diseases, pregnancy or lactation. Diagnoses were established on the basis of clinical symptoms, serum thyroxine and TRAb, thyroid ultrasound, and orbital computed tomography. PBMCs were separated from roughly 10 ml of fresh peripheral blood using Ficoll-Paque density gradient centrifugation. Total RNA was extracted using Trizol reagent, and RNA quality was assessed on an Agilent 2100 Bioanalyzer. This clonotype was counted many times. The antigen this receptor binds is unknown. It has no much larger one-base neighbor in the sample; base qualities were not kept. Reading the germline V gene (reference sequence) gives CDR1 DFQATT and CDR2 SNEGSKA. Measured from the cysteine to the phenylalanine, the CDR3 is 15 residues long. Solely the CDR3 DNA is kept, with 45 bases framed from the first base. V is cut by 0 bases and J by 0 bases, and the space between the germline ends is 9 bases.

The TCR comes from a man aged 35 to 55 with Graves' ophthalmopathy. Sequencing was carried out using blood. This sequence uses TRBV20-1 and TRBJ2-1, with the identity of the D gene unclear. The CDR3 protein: CSARDSLGSYNEQFF. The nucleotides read TGCAGTGCTAGAGATAGTCTCGGCTCCTACAATGAGCAGTTCTTC.